This passage covers 29 T cell receptor beta chains from one sample sequenced in a study of cytomegalovirus exposure and HLA in healthy donors. The primer mix had 60 Vbeta and 13 Jbeta primers. Profiling relied on immunoSEQ multiplex PCR, and the TCRdb table lists in-frame clones only, not all of them. Of roughly 100,000 clones listed, roughly 82% were seen once; the top ten hold roughly 1.6%. The sequenced sample consisted of PBMCs. Every receptor here comes from a man aged 45-65 years in good health and CMV-seronegative.

V gene TRBV18 combines with J gene TRBJ1-6; D not resolved. CDR3 length: 14 residues. V lost 2 bases to trimming and J lost 8 bases, with 10 bases between them. Germline loops: CDR1 KGHSH, CDR2 LQKENI. This CDR3 is CASSPEGSDSPLHF. The CDR3 bases are TGTGCCAGCTCACCAGAGGGCTCGGATTCACCCCTCCACTTT.

The V gene is TRBV10-1, the J gene TRBJ1-4; D is possibly TRBD1 (5 bases). Trimming shortened V by 6 bases and J by 8 bases, and 16 bases separated the two germline ends. The CDR3 is 14 amino acids. The V gene's germline CDR1 is WNHNN and CDR2 SYGVQD (reference sequence). The CDR3 loop is CASSPHGGKEKLFF. DNA for the CDR3: TGCGCCAGCAGCCCCCACGGGGGAAAAGAAAAACTGTTTTTT.

The CDR3 nucleotides are TGCGCCACCCGGACGGACCCCGGGGACAATGAGCAGTTCTTC. Translation gives CATRTDPGDNEQFF. This chain links TRBV5-1 with TRBJ2-1, with D perhaps matching TRBD2 (5 bases). Per germline, CDR1 SGHRS and CDR2 YFSETQ. The ends were cut back, 9 bases at V and 5 bases at J, with 18 bases in the middle. The CDR3 is made up of 14 amino acids.

The V and J genes are TRBV7-9 and TRBJ1-3; 9 bases agree with TRBD1. V trimming: 3 bases; J trimming: 4 bases; junction bases outside the gene matches: 7. The germline V gene has CDR1 SEHNR and CDR2 FQNEAQ (reference sequence). This CDR3 contains 16 residues. DNA of the CDR3: TGTGCCAGCAGCTTCGGTAGACAGGGGGGCGGAAACACCATATATTTT. This encodes CASSFGRQGGGNTIYF.

The chain uses TRBV6-5 and TRBJ1-2, with TRBD1 matching over 7 bases. The CDR3 has 15 residues. The junction had 9 bases not matched to a gene; V was cut back by 6 bases and J by 2 bases. Germline V gene sequence: CDR1 MNHEY, CDR2 SVGAGI. The CDR3 nucleotides read TGTGCCAGCAGAACACGGGACAGAAAAAACTATGGCTACACCTTC. Amino acids: CASRTRDRKNYGYTF.

As DNA, the CDR3 is TGTGCCTGGAGAAGGCAGGTCGAAGCTTTCTTT. Translated, it gives CAWRRQVEAFF. The chain has TRBV30 and TRBJ1-1; D is unclear. CDR1 is GTSNPN, CDR2 SVGIG, per germline (reference sequence). The CDR3 is made up of 11 amino acids. The V gene lost 3 bases and the J gene lost 8 bases, with 10 bases spanning the gap.

This clone was picked up one time. This chain joins TRBV5-1 and TRBJ2-2; D gene unclear. The length of the CDR3 is 16 residues. The V end lost 4 bases, the J end lost 4 bases, and 17 bases lay between the germline ends. CDR1 is SGHRS and CDR2 is YFSETQ in the germline V gene. The CDR3 here is CASSPLRSSGTGELFF. The CDR3, as DNA: TGCGCCAGCAGCCCCCTTAGGAGTTCGGGCACCGGGGAGCTGTTTTTT.

The chain has TRBV7-9 and TRBJ2-1; TRBD2 might be the D (6 bases). Germline lookup yields CDR1 SEHNR and CDR2 FQNEAQ (reference sequence). CDR3 length: 14 residues. Trimming removed 1 base from V and 6 bases from J, with 10 bases in between. The CDR3 DNA reads as TGTGCCAGCAGCTTAGGTGGAGGGGCCAATGAGCAGTTCTTC. Protein product: CASSLGGGANEQFF.

The chain is built from TRBV5-4 and TRBJ1-1; TRBD1 matches at 7 bases. The CDR3 consists of 17 residues. V dropped 3 bases and J dropped 2; count of bases not matched to a gene: 13. The V gene's germline CDR1 is SGHNT and CDR2 YYREEE (reference sequence). The CDR3 sequence: CASSSEAAGGLNTEAFF. The CDR3, as DNA: TGTGCCAGCAGCTCCGAGGCGGCAGGGGGACTTAACACTGAAGCTTTCTTT.

The V gene is TRBV30, the J gene TRBJ1-2; 7 nucleotides agree with TRBD1. Germline CDR1 reads GTSNPN; CDR2 reads SVGIG (reference sequence). The V segment lost 5 bases and the J segment 7 bases; nucleotides outside the gene matches: 10. The CDR3 length is 13 residues. The CDR3 DNA reads TGTGCCTGGGGGGACAGAGTAACGGGTGGCTACACCTTC. It codes for CAWGDRVTGGYTF.

V usage is TRBV27 and J usage is TRBJ1-6; 8 nucleotides align to TRBD1. The V gene end was trimmed by 5 bases and the J gene end by 10 bases; junction bases not matched to a gene: 7. The germline CDR1 and CDR2 sequences are MNHEY and SMNVEV (reference sequence). This CDR3 spans 14 amino acids. The CDR3 spells CASSLLDRGSPLHF. The CDR3 coding sequence is TGTGCCAGCAGTCTCCTAGACAGGGGCTCACCCCTCCACTTT.

In its sample, this clone was seen once. The chain is built from TRBV10-3 and TRBJ2-7; TRBD1 agrees at 7 bases. After removal of 2 bases from V and 5 bases from J, the junction contained 9 bases not matched to a gene. This CDR3 has 15 residues. Germline CDR1 is ENHRY and CDR2 is SYGVKD. The CDR3 DNA sequence: TGTGCCATCAGTGAGCCTACAGGGGTAACCCACGAGCAGTACTTC. Translation: CAISEPTGVTHEQYF.

In this sample, this clone turned up once. The chain uses TRBV27 and TRBJ2-6; D not resolved. The germline gives CDR1 MNHEY, CDR2 SMNVEV (reference sequence). The CDR3 length is 14 residues. Trimming shortened V by 5 bases and J by 0 bases, and 5 bases separated the two germline ends. The CDR3 here is CASSPLSGANVLTF. DNA of the CDR3: TGTGCCAGCAGTCCCCTCTCTGGGGCCAACGTCCTGACTTTC.

DNA for the CDR3: TGTGCCAGCAGTCCGGGACAGACGCCTGGCTACACCTTC. Translation gives CASSPGQTPGYTF. V and J are TRBV28 and TRBJ1-2, with TRBD1 identical over 7 bases. This CDR3 is built from 13 residues. Germline values: CDR1 MDHEN, CDR2 SYDVKM. The J segment lost 7 bases and the V segment lost 5 bases, leaving 7 bases of the junction unmatched.

This clone appeared a single time. The rearrangement links TRBV25-1 to TRBJ1-2; D not certain. V was trimmed by 0 bases and J by 4 bases, leaving 9 bases between them. Germline loops: CDR1 MGHDK, CDR2 SYGVNS. The CDR3 extends over 14 amino acids. The CDR3 DNA sequence: TGTGCCAGCAGTGAATATGGAGAAACCTATGGCTACACCTTC. Protein sequence: CASSEYGETYGYTF.

This clone has only one observation. This chain links TRBV13 with TRBJ2-1, with 9 nucleotides matching TRBD2. This CDR3 is built from 16 residues. The J segment lost 5 bases and the V segment lost 2 bases, leaving 7 bases of the junction unmatched. CDR1 is PRHDT, CDR2 FYEKMQ, per germline (reference sequence). The DNA of the CDR3 is TGTGCCAGCAGCTTAAGCGGGGGGCTCTTCGACAATGAGCAGTTCTTC. Amino acids: CASSLSGGLFDNEQFF.

In its sample, this clone was seen a few times. V gene TRBV12-5 combines with J gene TRBJ1-2, with 8 bases identical to TRBD1. This CDR3 region has 17 residues. CDR1 and CDR2 from the germline V gene are LGHNT and FRNRAP. V gave up 4 bases and J gave up 2 bases; unmatched junction bases: 12. The CDR3 loop reads CASGSRTGWNGNYGYTF. The CDR3 bases are TGTGCTAGTGGTTCGCGGACAGGGTGGAACGGGAACTATGGCTACACCTTC.

The chain is built from TRBV5-1 and TRBJ2-3; D unclear. The V gene lost 2 bases and the J gene lost 3 bases, with 22 bases spanning the gap. Germline assignment: CDR1 SGHRS and CDR2 YFSETQ. This CDR3 contains 18 residues. The CDR3 protein is CASSFTIEFPGVTDTQYF. In DNA, the CDR3 is TGCGCCAGCAGCTTCACGATCGAATTCCCAGGTGTTACAGATACGCAGTATTTT.

The CDR3, as DNA: TGTGCCAGCAACGGACAGGCAGGATACGCCGGCTACACCTTC. It translates to CASNGQAGYAGYTF. This chain uses TRBV2 with TRBJ1-2, with 7 bases matching TRBD1. CDR1 and CDR2 from the germline V gene are SNHLY and FYNNEI. After removal of 7 bases from V and 8 bases from J, the junction contained 13 bases not matched to a gene. The CDR3 runs to 14 residues.

The genes are TRBV12-5 and TRBJ2-2, with D possibly TRBD2 on 6 matching bases. Trimming took 6 bases from V and 5 from J, leaving 10 bases between them. The CDR3 totals 13 residues. CDR1 is LGHNT, CDR2 FRNRAP, per germline. The CDR3 coding sequence is TGTGCTAGTGGAGCCGGGGGAACCGGGGAGCTGTTTTTT. Translation: CASGAGGTGELFF.

The chain joins TRBV6-6 to TRBJ2-1, with a possible D match to TRBD1 (5 bases). Germline loops: CDR1 MNHNY, CDR2 SVGAGI (reference sequence). The CDR3 loop spans 15 amino acids. V was trimmed by 4 bases and J by 2 bases, leaving 12 bases between them. The CDR3 nucleotides read TGTGCCAGCAGTTCCAGGACGGACACCTACAATGAGCAGTTCTTC. Its protein is CASSSRTDTYNEQFF.

J is TRBJ2-5 and V is TRBV27; D ambiguous. CDR3 size: 12 residues. Germline V gives CDR1 MNHEY, CDR2 SMNVEV (reference sequence). V was pared by 5 bases and J by 5 bases, with 9 bases between. CDR3 in DNA: TGTGCCAGCAGTACCATCGGGGAGACCCAGTACTTC. Amino acid sequence: CASSTIGETQYF.

This clone was detected once. The identical CDR3 is also encoded by other nucleotide sequences in the sample. This chain connects TRBV19 to TRBJ1-1; D remains ambiguous. The germline CDR1 and CDR2 sequences are LNHDA and SQIVND (reference sequence). CDR3 length: 13 residues. V lost 2 bases, J lost 3 bases, and 7 bases lay in between. This CDR3 is CASSITGYTEAFF. The CDR3, as DNA: TGTGCCAGTAGTATAACGGGGTACACTGAAGCTTTCTTT.

The chain links TRBV5-4 to TRBJ2-5; 10 bases align to TRBD2. Germline V lookup: CDR1 SGHNT, CDR2 YYREEE (reference sequence). With V trimmed by 4 bases and J by 2 bases, 2 bases remained unmatched. The CDR3 sequence is 14 residues long. CDR3 residues: CASSRTSGQETQYF. In DNA, the CDR3 is TGTGCCAGCAGCCGGACTAGCGGACAAGAGACCCAGTACTTC.

The CDR3 loop is CASSPNPQGSAFF. Here the CDR3 DNA reads TGTGCCAGCAGCCCCAACCCACAGGGCTCAGCTTTCTTT. J is TRBJ1-1 and V is TRBV7-9; tentative D call: TRBD1 (6 bases). Deletions cut 5 bases from V and 10 bases from J, with 17 bases between. The length of the CDR3 is 13 residues. Germline assignment: CDR1 SEHNR and CDR2 FQNEAQ (reference sequence).

The chain recombines TRBV13 with TRBJ2-3; 11 nucleotides align to TRBD2. The CDR3 covers 15 residues. Per germline, CDR1 PRHDT and CDR2 FYEKMQ (reference sequence). Trimming cost V 5 bases and J 4 bases; bases outside gene matches: 5. CDR3 bases: TGTGCCAGCAGCCCCACGACTAGCGGGGCAGATACGCAGTATTTT. Residues: CASSPTTSGADTQYF.

This clone was seen a handful of times. The rearrangement uses TRBV18 and TRBJ2-4, with D possibly being TRBD1 (6 bases). V lost 6 bases, J lost 8 bases, and 20 bases lay in between. The CDR3 is 15 residues long. From germline, CDR1 is KGHSH and CDR2 LQKENI. The CDR3 protein is CASSLQSGVLDIQYF. The CDR3 DNA sequence: TGTGCCAGCTCCCTACAATCAGGGGTTCTGGACATTCAGTACTTC.

This chain joins TRBV5-4 and TRBJ2-3; 15 positions agree with TRBD2. The CDR3 extends over 19 amino acids. V lost 3 bases, J lost 4 bases, and 12 bases stayed unmatched. Germline V lookup: CDR1 SGHNT, CDR2 YYREEE (reference sequence). The CDR3 DNA is TGTGCCAGCAGCTCCGCCCGGACTAGCGGGGGGGCTCATGCAGATACGCAGTATTTT. Residues: CASSSARTSGGAHADTQYF.

This chain links TRBV30 with TRBJ2-3; 7 bases are shared with TRBD2. CDR3 size: 14 residues. The germline V gene has CDR1 GTSNPN and CDR2 SVGIG (reference sequence). V gave up 7 bases and J gave up 6 bases; unmatched junction bases: 13. CDR3 DNA sequence: TGTGCCTCACCCCTAAGGGAGGGATGGGATACGCAGTATTTT. Residues: CASPLREGWDTQYF.